Described below is a single T cell receptor beta chain sequence and its context. This is likely a read error, given that the CDR3 carries no conserved phenylalanine or tryptophan at its end. This specimen belongs to a study of blood T cells in healthy people across ages. With a J-beta primer mix and a sample-barcoded 5' primer, a second PCR ran about 6 to 11 cycles. All samples gave at least 3 million CDR3-containing paired-end reads. TCRdb recomputed calls from the 5' RACE reads with MiXCR, one row per CDR3 protein. Of more than 750,000 distinct CDR3 sequences in the sample, 25% to 30% were seen once. V shed 5 bases and J shed 7 bases, with 17 bases lying between them. The CDR3 loop spans 14 amino acids. Germline CDR1 and CDR2: MDHEN and SYDVKM. This sample also belongs to another study, concerning T cells of mothers and their children.

The chain carries TRBV28 and TRBJ1-2; TRBD1 might be the D (6 bases). This clonotype was obtained from a middle-aged woman in good health. The specimen was blood. This CDR3 is CASSPPPGEGGYTC. CDR3 DNA sequence: TGTGCCAGCAGTCCTCCACCAGGGGAAGGTGGCTACACCTGC.